This T cell receptor (beta chain) was sequenced for a study of OX40 agonist ivuxolimab in advanced cancers. Study-level information: Ivuxolimab, an agonist antibody against OX40 (CD134), was given to patients. Patients were treated with intravenous ivuxolimab, dosed at 0.01 to 10 mg/kg and infused every 2 weeks. Age averaged around 54 years (range 23 to 79), and 70% to 85% were male. 40% to 50% of patients had received prior checkpoint inhibitor therapy.

The CDR3 has 12 residues. Germline loops: CDR1 SEHNR, CDR2 FQNEAQ (reference sequence). Trimming removed 4 bases from V and 3 bases from J, with 7 bases in between. Here immunoSEQ multiplex PCR was the method, and the copy in TCRdb shows in-frame clones only, minus some. Counted here are more than 85,000 clones, roughly 90% occurring once; the ten biggest clones make up 0.31%. This TCR came from an adult with an advanced solid tumor such as melanoma, head and neck, liver or kidney cancer. The chain employs TRBV7-9 and TRBJ2-7; no clear D gene. The sequenced sample was CD4+ or CD8+ T cells sorted from blood, obtained in a trial of the OX40 agonist ivuxolimab. CDR3 sequence: CASSSRVYEQYF. The CDR3 coding sequence is TGTGCCAGCAGCTCTAGGGTCTACGAGCAGTACTTC.